This paragraph reports one T cell receptor beta chain. Its specificity is not known. Assay used: immunoSEQ multiplex PCR; TCRdb lists only in-frame clones, some missing. The sample shows about 86,000 clones, roughly 89% of them seen only once. This specimen comes from a study of T cell responses to AZD1222 COVID-19 vaccine. Study findings and constraints: Sampled repertoires all dated from after the peak T cell response.

The CDR3 length is 16 residues. Per the germline V gene, CDR1 is LGHNA and CDR2 is YNFKEQ. The junction had 8 bases not matched to a gene; V was cut back by 2 bases and J by 4 bases. The TCR sequence derives from an adult in good health. V gene TRBV4-2 combines with J gene TRBJ2-1, with TRBD1 identical over 7 bases. Here the sequenced sample was peripheral blood, taken on day 0 of AZD1222 vaccination. CDR3 sequence: CASSQTTGTAYNEQFF. DNA of the CDR3: TGTGCCAGCAGCCAAACGACCGGGACAGCATACAATGAGCAGTTCTTC.